Listed below are T cell receptor beta chains from one sample, sequenced in a study of T cell changes during pregnancy in multiple sclerosis. Sequenced by immunoSEQ multiplex PCR; TCRdb stores in-frame clones only, minus some. The table records 65,000 to 80,000 clones, approximately 95% of them present only once. This material consisted of peripheral blood, taken in the first trimester of pregnancy. These receptors all stem from a female donor with multiple sclerosis, enrolled in a pregnancy study. The CDR3 runs from the conserved cysteine through the conserved F or W. A D gene is named only where the DNA matches it firmly. A row's size may be missing; if present it is once, few, many or a size class.

abundance: .; j_gene: TRBJ2-3; v_gene: TRBV7-8; d_gene: .; CDR3nt: TGTGCCAGCAGCTTAGAGTTGGTATCGGGCGGGCGCACAGATACGCAGTATTTT; CDR3aa: CASSLELVSGGRTDTQYF
abundance: .; j_gene: TRBJ1-1; v_gene: TRBV7-3; d_gene: TRBD1; CDR3nt: TGTGCCAGCAGCTTAAGAGGACAGGGGGACACTGAAGCTTTCTTT; CDR3aa: CASSLRGQGDTEAFF
abundance: .; j_gene: TRBJ1-2; v_gene: TRBV2; d_gene: TRBD1; CDR3nt: TGTGCCAGCAGTTTACAGGGGGCAGACTATGGCTACACCTTC; CDR3aa: CASSLQGADYGYTF
abundance: .; j_gene: TRBJ1-1; v_gene: TRBV28; d_gene: .; CDR3nt: TGTGCCAGCAGTGCCAGGGTGGGGGGCACTGAAGCTTTCTTT; CDR3aa: CASSARVGGTEAFF
abundance: .; j_gene: TRBJ1-1; v_gene: TRBV27; d_gene: .; CDR3nt: TGTGCCAGCAGTTTATCGAGAGCCGGGACAGAAGCTTTCTTT; CDR3aa: CASSLSRAGTEAFF
abundance: .; j_gene: TRBJ2-2; v_gene: TRBV2; d_gene: TRBD2; CDR3nt: TGTGCCAGCACTCCACCTGGCGGGGGGAACACCGGGGAGCTGTTTTTT; CDR3aa: CASTPPGGGNTGELFF
abundance: .; j_gene: TRBJ1-2; v_gene: TRBV7-9; d_gene: .; CDR3nt: TGTGCCAGCAGCTTAGTACTGACGCAGGGAGGAAATGGCTACACCTTC; CDR3aa: CASSLVLTQGGNGYTF
abundance: .; j_gene: TRBJ2-4; v_gene: TRBV7-2; d_gene: TRBD1; CDR3nt: TGTGCCAGCAGCCATTGGGACAGGGTTGACAAAAACATTCAGTACTTC; CDR3aa: CASSHWDRVDKNIQYF
abundance: .; j_gene: TRBJ1-4; v_gene: TRBV7-9; d_gene: .; CDR3nt: TGTGCCAGCAGCTTAGGGGAGGGCCTCTATGAAAAACTGTTTTTT; CDR3aa: CASSLGEGLYEKLFF
abundance: once; j_gene: TRBJ2-7; v_gene: TRBV18; d_gene: .; CDR3nt: TGTGCCAGCTCACCACCCGGTACCTACGAGCAGTACTTC; CDR3aa: CASSPPGTYEQYF
abundance: .; j_gene: TRBJ1-2; v_gene: TRBV7-8; d_gene: TRBD1; CDR3nt: TGTGCCAGCAGCGCCCAGACAGGGTTTAACTATGGCTACACCTTC; CDR3aa: CASSAQTGFNYGYTF
abundance: .; j_gene: TRBJ2-1; v_gene: TRBV7-3; d_gene: .; CDR3nt: TGTGCCAGCAGCGGAGGGCCGGAGACGGTCCAGTTCTTC; CDR3aa: CASSGGPETVQFF
abundance: .; j_gene: TRBJ1-4; v_gene: TRBV28; d_gene: TRBD1; CDR3nt: TGTGCCAGCAGGCCGGACAGGGTTGGTAATGAAAAACTGTTTTTT; CDR3aa: CASRPDRVGNEKLFF
abundance: .; j_gene: TRBJ2-3; v_gene: TRBV6-1; d_gene: .; CDR3nt: TGTGCCAGCAGTGAAGGGCCTAGTCTCACAGATACGCAGTATTTT; CDR3aa: CASSEGPSLTDTQYF
abundance: .; j_gene: TRBJ2-7; v_gene: TRBV2; d_gene: .; CDR3nt: TGTGCCAGCAGCCCTTGGGGGGTTAACGAGCAGTACTTC; CDR3aa: CASSPWGVNEQYF
abundance: .; j_gene: TRBJ2-1; v_gene: TRBV11-2; d_gene: .; CDR3nt: TGTGCCAGCAGCCTACAGGGACGCTCCTACAATGAGCAGTTCTTC; CDR3aa: CASSLQGRSYNEQFF
abundance: .; j_gene: TRBJ2-1; v_gene: TRBV9; d_gene: TRBD1; CDR3nt: TGTGCCAGCAGCGCGACACTACAGGGGTTCAATGAGCAGTTCTTC; CDR3aa: CASSATLQGFNEQFF
abundance: .; j_gene: TRBJ1-2; v_gene: TRBV25-1; d_gene: .; CDR3nt: TGTGCCAGCCAAGGGGGGGCATATGGCTACACCTTC; CDR3aa: CASQGGAYGYTF
abundance: .; j_gene: TRBJ1-5; v_gene: TRBV9; d_gene: .; CDR3nt: TGTGCCAGCAGCGTAGGAGATAGCAATCAGCCCCAGCATTTT; CDR3aa: CASSVGDSNQPQHF
abundance: .; j_gene: TRBJ1-2; v_gene: TRBV5-8; d_gene: .; CDR3nt: TGTGCCAGCAGCTTGGCTCAGGCCTATGGCTACACCTTC; CDR3aa: CASSLAQAYGYTF
abundance: .; j_gene: TRBJ1-1; v_gene: TRBV27; d_gene: TRBD1; CDR3nt: TGTGCCAGCAGTTTATTGCGACAGGGGGTGAACACTGAAGCTTTCTTT; CDR3aa: CASSLLRQGVNTEAFF
abundance: .; j_gene: TRBJ2-1; v_gene: TRBV6-5; d_gene: .; CDR3nt: TGTGCCAGCAGTGCGGACAATCAGCCCTACAATGAGCAGTTCTTC; CDR3aa: CASSADNQPYNEQFF
abundance: .; j_gene: TRBJ2-7; v_gene: TRBV29-1; d_gene: .; CDR3nt: TGCAGCGTTGAAGATGCCTCCCCCGTGCGGTACTTC; CDR3aa: CSVEDASPVRYF
abundance: .; j_gene: TRBJ1-1; v_gene: TRBV19; d_gene: .; CDR3nt: TGTGCCAGTAGTATAGTGGCGAACACTGAAGCTTTCTTT; CDR3aa: CASSIVANTEAFF
abundance: .; j_gene: TRBJ2-2; v_gene: TRBV4-2; d_gene: .; CDR3nt: TGTGCCAGCACCCCGGTCGGGGACTTCCCCTTGAGGTACACCGGGGAGCTGTTTTTT; CDR3aa: CASTPVGDFPLRYTGELFF
abundance: .; j_gene: TRBJ2-4; v_gene: TRBV7-2; d_gene: .; CDR3nt: TGTGCCAGCACCGCTCCCCCCGCGGGAAACATTCAGTACTTC; CDR3aa: CASTAPPAGNIQYF
abundance: .; j_gene: TRBJ1-1; v_gene: TRBV4-1; d_gene: .; CDR3nt: TGCGCCAGCAGCCAAGTTCCGACGGGGAACACTGAAGCTTTCTTT; CDR3aa: CASSQVPTGNTEAFF
abundance: .; j_gene: TRBJ1-1; v_gene: TRBV7-9; d_gene: .; CDR3nt: TGTGCCAGCAGCGGGGGGATCACTGAAGCTTTCTTT; CDR3aa: CASSGGITEAFF
abundance: .; j_gene: TRBJ2-7; v_gene: TRBV28; d_gene: .; CDR3nt: TGTGCCAGCAGTCATAGCTACGAGCAGTACTTC; CDR3aa: CASSHSYEQYF
abundance: .; j_gene: TRBJ2-1; v_gene: TRBV11-2; d_gene: TRBD1; CDR3nt: TGTGCCAGCAGCTCGACGTCCAGGGGGCTTATCTCCTACAATGAGCAGTTCTTC; CDR3aa: CASSSTSRGLISYNEQFF
abundance: .; j_gene: TRBJ2-3; v_gene: TRBV7-2; d_gene: .; CDR3nt: TGTGCCAGCAGCCAAGGGGGGGCAGGAAAGGATACGCAGTATTTT; CDR3aa: CASSQGGAGKDTQYF
abundance: .; j_gene: TRBJ2-5; v_gene: TRBV29-1; d_gene: TRBD1; CDR3nt: TGCAGCGTAGACAGGGGACGGGGGGAGACCCAGTACTTC; CDR3aa: CSVDRGRGETQYF
abundance: .; j_gene: TRBJ2-5; v_gene: TRBV7-6; d_gene: TRBD1; CDR3nt: TGTGCCAGCAGCTTAGGGGGCAGGGGGCCGGAGACCCAGTACTTC; CDR3aa: CASSLGGRGPETQYF
abundance: .; j_gene: TRBJ2-3; v_gene: TRBV9; d_gene: .; CDR3nt: TGTGCCAGCAGCGTAGCTGGGGGCGTCGCAGATACGCAGTATTTT; CDR3aa: CASSVAGGVADTQYF
abundance: .; j_gene: TRBJ1-5; v_gene: TRBV6-4; d_gene: .; CDR3nt: TGTGCCAGCACTCCCGGAGGCATACGCCAGGTAGGACAGCCCCAGCATTTT; CDR3aa: CASTPGGIRQVGQPQHF
abundance: .; j_gene: TRBJ2-3; v_gene: TRBV7-8; d_gene: TRBD2; CDR3nt: TGTGCCAGCAGCATCAGACTAGCGGGGGCCCGAGATACGCAGTATTTT; CDR3aa: CASSIRLAGARDTQYF
abundance: once; j_gene: TRBJ1-5; v_gene: TRBV18; d_gene: .; CDR3nt: TGTGCCAGCTCACCGAGAGGGCCTTCGACGTGGCCCCAGCATTTT; CDR3aa: CASSPRGPSTWPQHF
abundance: .; j_gene: TRBJ2-7; v_gene: TRBV2; d_gene: .; CDR3nt: TGTGCCAGTGGGAAATGGCAGGGAAGCTCCTACGAGCAGTACTTC; CDR3aa: CASGKWQGSSYEQYF
abundance: .; j_gene: TRBJ1-1; v_gene: TRBV2; d_gene: TRBD1; CDR3nt: TGTGCCAGCAGCACTGACAGGGGTAGGGCTGAAGCTTTCTTT; CDR3aa: CASSTDRGRAEAFF
abundance: once; j_gene: TRBJ2-5; v_gene: TRBV28; d_gene: .; CDR3nt: TGTGCCAGCAGTTTGGGCAGTGCGGAGACCCAGTACTTC; CDR3aa: CASSLGSAETQYF
abundance: .; j_gene: TRBJ2-3; v_gene: TRBV9; d_gene: .; CDR3nt: TGTGCCAGCAGCGTAGTCACTAGTAAGGGCACAGATACGCAGTATTTT; CDR3aa: CASSVVTSKGTDTQYF
abundance: .; j_gene: TRBJ1-5; v_gene: TRBV6-6; d_gene: TRBD1; CDR3nt: TGTGCCAGCAGTTACCTAGGGGGCGGAGAGCAGCCCCAGCATTTT; CDR3aa: CASSYLGGGEQPQHF
abundance: .; j_gene: TRBJ1-5; v_gene: TRBV19; d_gene: TRBD1; CDR3nt: TGTGCCAGCCCGGACAGGGCGGAGCCCCAGCATTTT; CDR3aa: CASPDRAEPQHF
abundance: .; j_gene: TRBJ2-7; v_gene: TRBV2; d_gene: .; CDR3nt: TGTGCCAGCAATTACGGCGGGGCGCGCGAGCAGTACTTC; CDR3aa: CASNYGGAREQYF
abundance: .; j_gene: TRBJ2-7; v_gene: TRBV7-7; d_gene: .; CDR3nt: TGTGCCAGCAGCTTAGCGGAGGATCAAGAGCAGTACTTC; CDR3aa: CASSLAEDQEQYF
abundance: .; j_gene: TRBJ1-1; v_gene: TRBV7-3; d_gene: TRBD1; CDR3nt: TGTGCCAGCAGCTTAGAAAATCGACAGGGTGCTGAAGCTTTCTTT; CDR3aa: CASSLENRQGAEAFF
abundance: once; j_gene: TRBJ1-3; v_gene: TRBV19; d_gene: .; CDR3nt: TGTGCCAGTAGTTCCACCAGCGCAATCTCTGGAAACACCATATATTTT; CDR3aa: CASSSTSAISGNTIYF
abundance: .; j_gene: TRBJ1-2; v_gene: TRBV30; d_gene: TRBD1; CDR3nt: TGTGCCTGGAGTGCGAGGACAGGGGCTAATGGCTACACCTTC; CDR3aa: CAWSARTGANGYTF
abundance: .; j_gene: TRBJ2-1; v_gene: TRBV5-4; d_gene: TRBD2; CDR3nt: TGTGCCAGCAGCCTTAGCGGGAATTACAATGAGCAGTTCTTC; CDR3aa: CASSLSGNYNEQFF
abundance: .; j_gene: TRBJ1-5; v_gene: TRBV19; d_gene: .; CDR3nt: TGTGCCAGTAGTATAGGTGGGGGGGCTCAGCAGCCCCAGCATTTT; CDR3aa: CASSIGGGAQQPQHF
abundance: .; j_gene: TRBJ2-7; v_gene: TRBV7-2; d_gene: TRBD1; CDR3nt: TGTGCCAGCAGCTTCAGACAGGGCTCCTACGAGCAGTACTTC; CDR3aa: CASSFRQGSYEQYF
abundance: .; j_gene: TRBJ2-3; v_gene: TRBV4-3; d_gene: .; CDR3nt: TGCGCCAGCAGCCAAGATGGCCGCCCCACAGATACGCAGTATTTT; CDR3aa: CASSQDGRPTDTQYF
abundance: .; j_gene: TRBJ1-2; v_gene: TRBV6-1; d_gene: TRBD1; CDR3nt: TGTGCCAGCAACCTCTCCGGACAGGGAAGGGGCTACACCTTC; CDR3aa: CASNLSGQGRGYTF
abundance: few; j_gene: TRBJ1-2; v_gene: TRBV29-1; d_gene: .; CDR3nt: TGCAGCGCCCTGCTCGGTAACTATGGCTACACCTTC; CDR3aa: CSALLGNYGYTF
abundance: .; j_gene: TRBJ1-1; v_gene: TRBV18; d_gene: TRBD1; CDR3nt: TGTGCCAGCTCACAATTACAGGGGGCGAACACTGAAGCTTTCTTT; CDR3aa: CASSQLQGANTEAFF
abundance: once; j_gene: TRBJ1-1; v_gene: TRBV5-4; d_gene: TRBD1; CDR3nt: TGTGCCAGCAGGCTGGACAGGGCGTCCACTGAAGCTTTCTTT; CDR3aa: CASRLDRASTEAFF
abundance: .; j_gene: TRBJ2-1; v_gene: TRBV27; d_gene: TRBD1; CDR3nt: TGTGCCAGCAGTGCACGGACAGGTTCGATCTACAATGAGCAGTTCTTC; CDR3aa: CASSARTGSIYNEQFF
abundance: .; j_gene: TRBJ2-3; v_gene: TRBV5-1; d_gene: TRBD2; CDR3nt: TGCGCCAGCAGCTTTACGGGAGGCGGCACAGATACGCAGTATTTT; CDR3aa: CASSFTGGGTDTQYF
abundance: .; j_gene: TRBJ2-7; v_gene: TRBV15; d_gene: TRBD1; CDR3nt: TGTGCCACCAGCAGCCGGGACAGGAATTACGAGCAGTACTTC; CDR3aa: CATSSRDRNYEQYF